Listed below are T cell receptor beta chains from one sample, sequenced in a study of T-cell reconstitution after alpha-beta-depleted transplantation in children. TCRdb processed the PCR reads anew with MiXCR; each CDR3 protein has one entry. The repertoire has hundreds of thousands of distinct CDR3 sequences, 10% to 15% of them found once; the top ten carry around 2.2%. This material consisted of PBMCs, mostly from graft donor cells, taken 360 days after TCRalphabeta/CD19-depleted stem cell transplant. The receptors stem from a male patient younger than 18 who had a stem cell transplant for acute myeloid leukemia, so the T cells may come from the graft donor. CDR3s include the opening cysteine and the closing phenylalanine or tryptophan. The order of the fields is V gene, J gene, D gene, clone size, CDR3 DNA, CDR3 protein. D genes are given only for firm matches. Size values are once, few and many counts, or a class for expanded clones, and some rows have none.

TRBV29-1	TRBJ2-7	.	few	TGCAGCGTTGAAGGAGGGGCAGGGACCTTCTACGAGCAGTACTTC	CSVEGGAGTFYEQYF
TRBV2	TRBJ2-3	.	few	TGTGCCAGCAGCAGGGGATTTGCCACAGATACGCAGTATTTT	CASSRGFATDTQYF
TRBV24-1	TRBJ2-1	.	few	TGTGCCACCAGTGATTTAGAATACAATGAGCAGTTCTTC	CATSDLEYNEQFF
TRBV29-1	TRBJ2-7	TRBD2	many	TGCAGCGTTTCGACTAGCGGGAGATCCGAGCAGTACTTC	CSVSTSGRSEQYF
TRBV29-1	TRBJ2-7	TRBD2	few	TGCAGCGTTGGACTAGCGCTATCCTACGAGCAGTACTTC	CSVGLALSYEQYF
TRBV29-1	TRBJ2-5	.	few	TGCAGCGTTGAAACTTCAGGGCGGGAGACCCAGTACTTC	CSVETSGRETQYF
TRBV6-2/TRBV6-3	TRBJ1-1	.	.	TGTGCCAGCAGTTACGGAGGGGGTTCCTTGAACACTGAAGCTTTCTTT	CASSYGGGSLNTEAFF
TRBV15	TRBJ2-7	TRBD2	.	TGTGCCACCAGCAGAGTTAATAGCGGGGCCCTTTCCTACGAGCAGTACTTC	CATSRVNSGALSYEQYF
TRBV20-1	TRBJ2-7	TRBD2	.	TGCAGTGCTAGAGCATGGGGAGCGGGGTCCTACGAGCAGTACTTC	CSARAWGAGSYEQYF
TRBV6-2/TRBV6-3	TRBJ2-1	.	many	TGTGCCAGCAGTTACTCGACTGATCCGTCCACTAGAGCCAACACCTACAATGAGCAGTTCTTC	CASSYSTDPSTRANTYNEQFF
TRBV11-3	TRBJ2-7	TRBD1	.	TGTGCCAGCAGCTCCCGGACAGGGACCTCCTACGAGCAGTACTTC	CASSSRTGTSYEQYF
TRBV11-1	TRBJ2-1	.	.	TGTGCCAGCAGTCCCCTGGCCCCCATAGCGGACCAAAACAATGAGCAGTTCTTC	CASSPLAPIADQNNEQFF
TRBV7-2	TRBJ2-7	.	.	TGTGCCAGCAGCTCCAATGGGGTCTACGAGCAGTACTTC	CASSSNGVYEQYF
TRBV7-2	TRBJ2-3	.	few	TGTGCCAGCAGCTTACATCTCACAGATACGCAGTATTTT	CASSLHLTDTQYF
TRBV6-5	TRBJ2-1	.	.	TGTGCCAGCAGTTACTCATTTTATTGGGTCTTC	CASSYSFYWVF
TRBV29-1	TRBJ2-7	.	.	TGCAGCGTTGAAGAAGGGGGTAGTAAGCAGTACTTC	CSVEEGGSKQYF
TRBV6-2/TRBV6-3	TRBJ1-6	.	many	TGTGCCAGCACCTCCTGGGGCCTCACCCTCCACTTT	CASTSWGLTLHF
TRBV6-1	TRBJ2-7	.	many	TGTGCCAGCAGGGACTGGGACTCTTGGGCCGAGCAGTACTTC	CASRDWDSWAEQYF
TRBV24-1	TRBJ2-1	TRBD2	few	TGTGCCACCAGTGATTTTGGGGGGGAGGACCACAATGAGCAGTTCTTC	CATSDFGGEDHNEQFF
TRBV20-1	TRBJ1-1	.	.	TGCAGTGCTAGAGACGGGGGTTCAGGGAGCAGTGAAGCTTTCTTT	CSARDGGSGSSEAFF
TRBV21-1	TRBJ2-7	.	.	TGTGCCAGCCGCACCCCGGGAGAAACGGGGGAGCAGTACTTC	CASRTPGETGEQYF
TRBV6-2/TRBV6-3	TRBJ2-1	.	few	TGTGCCAGCAGTCTAACAGCGCGCTCCTACAATGAGCAGTTCTTC	CASSLTARSYNEQFF
TRBV18	TRBJ2-1	.	.	TGTGCCAGCTCACCACGACCGTGGATCAGGGGACCCAACAATGAGCAGTTCTTC	CASSPRPWIRGPNNEQFF
TRBV2	TRBJ2-5	.	many	TGTGCCAGCAGTCTGAGGAGATCTAAGCGGGAGACCCAGTACTTC	CASSLRRSKRETQYF
TRBV20-1	TRBJ1-3	.	many	TGCAGTGCTAGAGATCCTGCAGGGCGTGGAAACACCATATATTTT	CSARDPAGRGNTIYF
TRBV19	TRBJ2-5	.	few	TGTGCCAGTAACCCCCGAGGACAGCTCCAAGAGACCCAGTACTTC	CASNPRGQLQETQYF
TRBV9	TRBJ2-1	TRBD1	.	TGTGCCAGCAGCGTAGCTAGGGGGCGCAATGAGCAGTTCTTC	CASSVARGRNEQFF
TRBV6-2/TRBV6-3	TRBJ1-3	.	.	TGTGCCAGCAGTTACTATCTAAGCGTCACGGCAGCCAGCACTGGAAACACCATATATTTT	CASSYYLSVTAASTGNTIYF
TRBV13	TRBJ2-7	TRBD2	.	TGTGCCAGCAGCTTACTAGCGGGGACGGGCAACGAGCAGTACTTC	CASSLLAGTGNEQYF
TRBV28	TRBJ2-2	.	.	TGTGCCAGCCGAATAGGTCATGGGGTAATCACCGGGGAGCTGTTTTTT	CASRIGHGVITGELFF
TRBV9	TRBJ2-1	.	.	TGTGCCAGCAGCCCAGACAGAAAACCCTACAATGAGCAGTTCTTC	CASSPDRKPYNEQFF
TRBV5-1	TRBJ2-1	TRBD2	many	TGCGCCAGCAGCGGCGGGACTAGCGGGTTCAATGAGCAGTTCTTC	CASSGGTSGFNEQFF
TRBV11-3	TRBJ2-1	.	many	TGTGCCAGCAGCTTAGATGAACTCAATGAGCAGTTCTTC	CASSLDELNEQFF
TRBV27	TRBJ2-7	TRBD2	many	TGTGCCAGCAGTGCGAGGACTAGCGGGACGGGGGAGCAGTACTTC	CASSARTSGTGEQYF
TRBV15	TRBJ2-7	.	few	TGTGCCACCAGCAGACCCACCCTTCAGTCGTACGAGCAGTACTTC	CATSRPTLQSYEQYF
TRBV28	TRBJ2-7	TRBD2	.	TGTGCCAGCAGTCCTGGGACTATTCCCTACGAGCAGTACTTC	CASSPGTIPYEQYF
TRBV20-1	TRBJ1-2	TRBD1	.	TGCAGTGCTAGAGAGACAGGGGGCAGGTATGGCTACACCTTC	CSARETGGRYGYTF
TRBV13	TRBJ2-7	TRBD2	many	TGTGCCAGTCGAATCGGGCCTAGCGGGAACTCCTACGAGCAGTACTTC	CASRIGPSGNSYEQYF
TRBV20-1	TRBJ2-5	TRBD2	.	TGCAGTGCTAGTGGAGCGGGAGGGCCGGAGACCCAGTACTTC	CSASGAGGPETQYF
TRBV4-3	TRBJ2-1	TRBD2	.	TGCGCCAGCAGCCCGAGGAGACTAGCGGGAATAAATGAGCAGTTCTTC	CASSPRRLAGINEQFF
TRBV28	TRBJ2-1	.	.	TGTGCCAGCAGAGCTGACAGGGTCGGGGTCGCGGGAGTTAATGAGCAGTTCTTC	CASRADRVGVAGVNEQFF
TRBV7-9	TRBJ1-5	TRBD1	.	TGTGCCAGCAGCTTAGTTACAGGGGAATATAGCAATCAGCCCCAGCATTTT	CASSLVTGEYSNQPQHF
TRBV7-2	TRBJ2-1	.	.	TGTGCCAGCAGCTTAGCCGGGTTGGGAAATGAGCAGTTCTTC	CASSLAGLGNEQFF
TRBV29-1	TRBJ2-1	.	many	TGCAGCGTCATCGCCGCCAAGCTCAATGAGCAGTTCTTC	CSVIAAKLNEQFF
TRBV12-3/TRBV12-4	TRBJ2-2	.	.	TGTGCCAGCACCCTAAACGGAGAATCCACCGGGGAGCTGTTTTTT	CASTLNGESTGELFF
TRBV9	TRBJ2-7	.	many	TGTGCCAGCAGTGGGGCTCAGGACTCCTACGAGCAGTACTTC	CASSGAQDSYEQYF
TRBV6-1	TRBJ2-3	.	few	TGTGCCAGCAGCCCCGACGGAATCATAGTAGATACGCAGTATTTT	CASSPDGIIVDTQYF
TRBV5-1	TRBJ2-5	.	few	TGCGCCAGCAGCTTGGTACCCGGTCCTCAGAAAGAGACCCAGTACTTC	CASSLVPGPQKETQYF
TRBV4-3	TRBJ2-5	TRBD2	.	TGCGCCAGCAGCCCGACTAGCACAGGGACCCAGTACTTC	CASSPTSTGTQYF
TRBV27	TRBJ2-7	TRBD1	many	TGTGCCAGCAGTGACAGGGGTAGGTACGAGCAGTACTTC	CASSDRGRYEQYF
TRBV18	TRBJ2-2	.	many	TGTGCCAGCTCACCCTCAGCCGGGGGAGGAACCGGGGAGCTGTTTTTT	CASSPSAGGGTGELFF
TRBV24-1	TRBJ2-3	TRBD1	few	TGTGCCACCAGTGCCCTGGACAGGGTAGAAGATACGCAGTATTTT	CATSALDRVEDTQYF
TRBV19	TRBJ2-1	TRBD2	few	TGTGCCAGTAATCTTGGGGTGCTAGCGGGATACAATGAGCAGTTCTTC	CASNLGVLAGYNEQFF
TRBV4-1	TRBJ2-3	TRBD2	few	TGCGCCAGCAGCCAAGCGTTGGGCGGGAGTCCAGATACGCAGTATTTT	CASSQALGGSPDTQYF
TRBV28	TRBJ1-2	.	.	TGTGCCAGCAGGGACTCCCACTATGGCTACACCTTC	CASRDSHYGYTF
TRBV25-1	TRBJ2-1	TRBD2	.	TGTGCCAGCAGTGAGGTGTTAGCGGGGCTCGGGGGTGAGCAGTTCTTC	CASSEVLAGLGGEQFF
TRBV12-3/TRBV12-4	TRBJ2-7	TRBD2	.	TGTGCCAGCAGTTTAAAGGTGACTAGCGGGAGTATGCGGGCTTACGAGCAGTACTTC	CASSLKVTSGSMRAYEQYF
TRBV27	TRBJ2-7	.	many	TGTGCCAGCAGTTTCGGAGTAGTGGGCGAGCAGTACTTC	CASSFGVVGEQYF
TRBV29-1	TRBJ1-1	.	.	TGCAGCGTTGTAGGGAAAGGAAGTATTGAAGCTTTCTTT	CSVVGKGSIEAFF